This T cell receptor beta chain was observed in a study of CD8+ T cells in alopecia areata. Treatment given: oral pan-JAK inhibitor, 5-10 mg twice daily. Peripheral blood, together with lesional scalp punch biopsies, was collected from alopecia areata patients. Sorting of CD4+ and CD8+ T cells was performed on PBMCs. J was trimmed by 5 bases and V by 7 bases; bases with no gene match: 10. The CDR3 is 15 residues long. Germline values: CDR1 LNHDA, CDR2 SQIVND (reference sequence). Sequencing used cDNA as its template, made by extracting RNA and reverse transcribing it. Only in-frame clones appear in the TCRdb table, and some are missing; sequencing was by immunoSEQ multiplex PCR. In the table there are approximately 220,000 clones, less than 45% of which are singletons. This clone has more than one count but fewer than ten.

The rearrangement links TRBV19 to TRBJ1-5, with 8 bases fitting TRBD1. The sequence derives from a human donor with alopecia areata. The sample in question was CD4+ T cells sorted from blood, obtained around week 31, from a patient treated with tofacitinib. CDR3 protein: CASTSGTGPYQPQHF. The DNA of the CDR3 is TGTGCCAGTACCTCCGGGACAGGCCCATATCAGCCCCAGCATTTT.